Following are 3 T cell receptor beta chains from one sample sequenced in a study of T cell clones after liver transplantation (dated by TCRdb to 2018 to 2020). Libraries were prepared through the immunoSEQ multiplex PCR assay. This is the immuneACCESS table as TCRdb keeps it, with only in-frame sequences that have V and J called. A part of the clones is gone; compared with another copy, unresolved V genes explain less than half, and the rest is unexplained. The sample table records about 72,000 clones; roughly 90% of these occur just once. Roughly 3% of the sample is held by the ten biggest clonotypes. The meaning of the sample's time point label: pre-transplant. Sequences were derived from CD4+ T cells from blood, sampled before liver transplant. The receptors were gathered from a human donor who received a liver transplant.

This rearrangement joins TRBV6-1 to TRBJ1-2, with 11 bases identical to TRBD1. Trimming took 6 bases from V and 7 from J; bases not matched to a gene: 7. Germline V gene lookup returns CDR1 MNHNS and CDR2 SASEGT. The length of the CDR3 is 14 residues. CDR3 sequence: CASSQTGTGGGYTF. The CDR3 DNA sequence: TGTGCCAGCAGCCAAACCGGGACAGGGGGTGGCTACACCTTC.

V gene TRBV28 combines with J gene TRBJ2-1, with D maybe TRBD2 (6 bases). V was shortened by 3 bases and J by 8 bases, with 14 bases between the two germline ends. The V gene's germline CDR1 is MDHEN and CDR2 SYDVKM. This CDR3 is 14 amino acids long. The chain's CDR3 is CASSLGQGGDEQFF. The CDR3 nucleotides read TGTGCCAGCAGTTTGGGGCAGGGAGGCGATGAGCAGTTCTTC.

This sequence joins TRBV27 and TRBJ1-5, with D uncertain. V gave up 3 bases and J gave up 0 bases, with 3 bases separating them. CDR3 length: 13 residues. The germline gives CDR1 MNHEY, CDR2 SMNVEV (reference sequence). For the CDR3, the DNA is TGTGCCAGCAGTTTCGATAGCAATCAGCCCCAGCATTTT. Amino acid sequence: CASSFDSNQPQHF.